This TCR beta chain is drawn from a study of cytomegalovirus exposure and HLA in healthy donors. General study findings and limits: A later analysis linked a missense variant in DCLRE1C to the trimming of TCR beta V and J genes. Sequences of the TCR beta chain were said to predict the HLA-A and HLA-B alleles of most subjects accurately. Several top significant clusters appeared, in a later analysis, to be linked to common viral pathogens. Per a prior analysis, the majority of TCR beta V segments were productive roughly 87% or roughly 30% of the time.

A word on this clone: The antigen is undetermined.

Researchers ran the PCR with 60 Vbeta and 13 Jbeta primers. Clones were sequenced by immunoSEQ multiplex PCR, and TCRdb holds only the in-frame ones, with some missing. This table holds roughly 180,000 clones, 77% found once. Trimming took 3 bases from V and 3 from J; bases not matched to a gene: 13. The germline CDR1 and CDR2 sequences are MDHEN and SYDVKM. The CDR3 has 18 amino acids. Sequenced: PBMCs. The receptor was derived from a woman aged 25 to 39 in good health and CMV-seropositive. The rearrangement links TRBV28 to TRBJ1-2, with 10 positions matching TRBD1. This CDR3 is CASSFRGTGVTSDYGYTF. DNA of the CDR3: TGTGCCAGCAGTTTTCGGGGGACAGGGGTGACGTCGGACTATGGCTACACCTTC.